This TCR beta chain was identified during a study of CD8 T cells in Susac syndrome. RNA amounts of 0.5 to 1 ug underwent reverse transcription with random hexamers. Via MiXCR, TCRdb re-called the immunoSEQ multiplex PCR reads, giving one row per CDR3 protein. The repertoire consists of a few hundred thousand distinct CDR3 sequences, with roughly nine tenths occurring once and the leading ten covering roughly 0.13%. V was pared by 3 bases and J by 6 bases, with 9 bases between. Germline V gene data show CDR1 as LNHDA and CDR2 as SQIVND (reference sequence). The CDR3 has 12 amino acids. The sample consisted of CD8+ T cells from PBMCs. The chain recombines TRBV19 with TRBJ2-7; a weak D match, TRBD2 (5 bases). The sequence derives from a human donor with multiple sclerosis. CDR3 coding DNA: TGTGCCAGTAGTATCGGCGGGCGCGAGCAGTACTTC. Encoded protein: CASSIGGREQYF.